This T cell receptor (beta chain) was recovered during a study of regulatory T cells in long-lasting Graves disease. Points from the study as a whole: Persistent disease preferred TRBV28, TRBJ1-2 and TRBJ2-5; new disease, TRBV20-1 and TRBJ2-1.

As to time point: persistent/refractory GD, antithyroid drugs over 5 years with positive TRAb. With RNA extracted from PBMCs as input, the TCR library was made. This clonotype was counted many times. Its antigen is currently unknown. An end of the junction differs from the germline gene, which may be a read error. The CDR3 totals 16 residues. Looked up from germline, CDR1 is SGHRS and CDR2 is YFSETQ. Construction of the TCR beta libraries employed iRepertoire HTBI primers in conjunction with Arm-PCR of CDR3 regions. TCRdb ran MiXCR on the multiplex PCR reads and lists one entry per CDR3 protein. The table records approximately 400,000 distinct CDR3 sequences, more than 20% of them present only once.

This clonotype was obtained from a female donor with Graves disease. The chain combines TRBV5-1 with TRBJ1-1, with unresolved D. Sequences were derived from peripheral blood mononuclear cells (PBMCs), sampled when the disease was refractory, from a patient treated with antithyroid drugs. This CDR3 reads CASSPRPAGGNTEAFF. In DNA, the CDR3 is TGTGCCAGCAGCCCCCGTCCGGCAGGAGGGAACACTGAAGCTTTCTTT.